This T cell receptor (beta chain) was documented in a study of cytomegalovirus exposure and HLA in healthy donors. PCR amplification relied on 60 Vbeta primers (plus 13 Jbeta primers). Here immunoSEQ multiplex PCR was the method, and the copy in TCRdb shows in-frame clones only, minus some. The data contain about 130,000 clones, just under 75% of them singletons. This clone was observed once. The TCR originated in a man in his sixties in good health and CMV-seropositive. Sequenced sample: PBMCs.

CDR3 sequence: CAWSRGARNTEAFF. The CDR3 nucleotides are TGTGCCTGGAGTCGGGGGGCGAGGAACACTGAAGCTTTCTTT. The chain has TRBV30 and TRBJ1-1; TRBD1 is a possible D gene (6 bases). CDR1 GTSNPN and CDR2 SVGIG come from the germline V gene (reference sequence). V was shortened by 2 bases and J by 1 base, with 11 bases between the two germline ends. The CDR3 spans 14 residues.